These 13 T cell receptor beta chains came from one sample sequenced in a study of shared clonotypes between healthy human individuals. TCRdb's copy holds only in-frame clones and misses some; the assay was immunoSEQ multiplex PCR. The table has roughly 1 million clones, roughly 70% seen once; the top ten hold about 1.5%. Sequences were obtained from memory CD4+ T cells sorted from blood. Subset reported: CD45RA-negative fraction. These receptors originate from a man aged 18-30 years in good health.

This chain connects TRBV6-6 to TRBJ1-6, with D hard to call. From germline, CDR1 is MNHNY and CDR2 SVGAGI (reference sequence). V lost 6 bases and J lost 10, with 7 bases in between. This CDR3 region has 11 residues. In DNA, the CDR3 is TGTGCCAGCAGCCGTCTGTCACCCCTCCACTTT. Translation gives CASSRLSPLHF.

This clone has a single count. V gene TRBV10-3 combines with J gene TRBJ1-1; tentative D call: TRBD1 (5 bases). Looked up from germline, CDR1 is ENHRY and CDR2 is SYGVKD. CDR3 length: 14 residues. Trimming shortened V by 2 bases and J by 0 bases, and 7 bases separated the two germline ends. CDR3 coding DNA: TGTGCCATCAGTGAGGAGGGACTGAACACTGAAGCTTTCTTT. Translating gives CAISEEGLNTEAFF.

The DNA for the CDR3 is TGTGCCAGCTCACCACAGGCAGGGCAAGGGACCGGGGAGCTGTTTTTT. This encodes CASSPQAGQGTGELFF. The gene calls are TRBV18 and TRBJ2-2; D perhaps matches TRBD1 (5 bases). This CDR3 region has 16 residues. In germline, CDR1 is KGHSH, CDR2 LQKENI. The V and J ends lost 1 base and 5 bases respectively, with 14 bases between them.

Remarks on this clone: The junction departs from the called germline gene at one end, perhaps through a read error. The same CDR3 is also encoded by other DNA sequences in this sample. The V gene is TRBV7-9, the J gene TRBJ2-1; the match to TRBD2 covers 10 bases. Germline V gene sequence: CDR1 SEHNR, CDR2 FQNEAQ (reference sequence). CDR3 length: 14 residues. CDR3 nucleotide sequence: TGTGCCAGCAGTTTAGCGGGGGGCCGGAATGAGCAGTTCTTC. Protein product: CASSLAGGRNEQFF. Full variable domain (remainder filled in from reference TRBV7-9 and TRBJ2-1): DTGVSQNPRHKITKRGQNVTFRCDPISEHNRLYWYRQTLGQGPEFLTYFQNEAQLEKSRLLSDRFSAERPKGSFSTLEIQRTEQGDSAMYLCASSLAGGRNEQFFGPGTRLTVL.

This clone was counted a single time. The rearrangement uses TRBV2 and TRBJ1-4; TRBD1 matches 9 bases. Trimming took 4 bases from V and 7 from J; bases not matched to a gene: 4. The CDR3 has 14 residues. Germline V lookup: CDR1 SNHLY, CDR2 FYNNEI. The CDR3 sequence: CASSGQGQGEKLFF. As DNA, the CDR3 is TGTGCCAGCAGTGGACAGGGACAGGGTGAAAAACTGTTTTTT.

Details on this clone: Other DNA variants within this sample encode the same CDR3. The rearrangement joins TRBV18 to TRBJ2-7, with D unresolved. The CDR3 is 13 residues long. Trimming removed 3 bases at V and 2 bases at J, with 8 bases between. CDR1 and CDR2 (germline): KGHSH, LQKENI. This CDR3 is CASSPGAPYEQYF. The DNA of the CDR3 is TGTGCCAGCTCACCCGGCGCCCCCTACGAGCAGTACTTC.

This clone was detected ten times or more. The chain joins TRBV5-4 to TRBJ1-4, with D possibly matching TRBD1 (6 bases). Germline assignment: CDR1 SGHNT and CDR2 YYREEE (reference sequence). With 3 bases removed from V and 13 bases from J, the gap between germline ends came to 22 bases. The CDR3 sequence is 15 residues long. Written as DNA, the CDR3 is TGTGCCAGCAGCTGGGGGCCGGGCCCCTCGGGAGGACTGTTTTTT. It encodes CASSWGPGPSGGLFF.

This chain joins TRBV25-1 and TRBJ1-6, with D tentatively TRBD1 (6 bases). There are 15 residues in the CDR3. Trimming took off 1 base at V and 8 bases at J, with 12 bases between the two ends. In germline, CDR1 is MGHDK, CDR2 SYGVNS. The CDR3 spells CASSESTGGYSPLHF. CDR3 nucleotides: TGTGCCAGCAGTGAATCGACAGGAGGATATTCACCCCTCCACTTT.

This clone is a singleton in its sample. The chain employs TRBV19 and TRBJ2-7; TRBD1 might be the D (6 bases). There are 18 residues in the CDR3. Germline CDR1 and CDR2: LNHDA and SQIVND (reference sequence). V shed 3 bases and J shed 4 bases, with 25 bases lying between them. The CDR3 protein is CASSMRQIGRDIGYEQYF. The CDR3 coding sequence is TGTGCCAGTAGTATGAGACAGATAGGCCGGGACATTGGATACGAGCAGTACTTC. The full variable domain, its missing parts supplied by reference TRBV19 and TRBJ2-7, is DGGITQSPKYLFRKEGQNVTLSCEQNLNHDAMYWYRQDPGQGLRLIYYSQIVNDFQKGDIAEGYSVSREKKESFPLTVTSAQKNPTAFYLCASSMRQIGRDIGYEQYFGPGTRLTVT.

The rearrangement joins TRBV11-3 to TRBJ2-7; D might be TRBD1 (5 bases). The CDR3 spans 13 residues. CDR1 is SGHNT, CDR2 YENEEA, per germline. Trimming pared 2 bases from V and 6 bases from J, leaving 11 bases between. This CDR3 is CASSLRPTGEQYF. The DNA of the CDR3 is TGTGCCAGCAGCTTAAGACCTACAGGCGAGCAGTACTTC.

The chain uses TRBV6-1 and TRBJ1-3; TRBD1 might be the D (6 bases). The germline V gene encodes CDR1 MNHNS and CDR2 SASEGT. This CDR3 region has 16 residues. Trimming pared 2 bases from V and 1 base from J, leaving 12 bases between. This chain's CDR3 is CASSERWGASGNTIYF. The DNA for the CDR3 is TGTGCCAGCAGTGAAAGGTGGGGGGCTTCTGGAAACACCATATATTTT.

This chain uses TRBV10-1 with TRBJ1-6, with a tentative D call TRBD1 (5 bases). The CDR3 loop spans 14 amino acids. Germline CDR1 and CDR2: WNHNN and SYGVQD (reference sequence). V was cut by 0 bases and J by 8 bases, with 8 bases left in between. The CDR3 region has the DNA TGCGCCAGCAGTGAGTCGTTGGGGGATTCACCCCTCCACTTT. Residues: CASSESLGDSPLHF.

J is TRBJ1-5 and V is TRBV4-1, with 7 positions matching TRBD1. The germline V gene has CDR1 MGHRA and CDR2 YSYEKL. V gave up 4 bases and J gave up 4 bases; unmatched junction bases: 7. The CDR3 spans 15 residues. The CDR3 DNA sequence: TGCGCCAGCAGCCGGGGGGAACAGGGGAATCAGCCCCAGCATTTT. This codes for CASSRGEQGNQPQHF.